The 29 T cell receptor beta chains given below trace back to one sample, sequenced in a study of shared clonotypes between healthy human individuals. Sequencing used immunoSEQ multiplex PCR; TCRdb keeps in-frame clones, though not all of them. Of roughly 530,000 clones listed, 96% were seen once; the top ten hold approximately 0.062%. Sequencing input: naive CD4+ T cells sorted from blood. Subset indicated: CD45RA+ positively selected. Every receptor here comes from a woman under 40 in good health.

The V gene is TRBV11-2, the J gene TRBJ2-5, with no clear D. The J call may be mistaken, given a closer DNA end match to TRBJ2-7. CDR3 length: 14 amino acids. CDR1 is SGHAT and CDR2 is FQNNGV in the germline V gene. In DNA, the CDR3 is TGTGCCAGCAGCTCCCCCGTAGGCTCCTACGAGCAGTACTTC. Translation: CASSSPVGSYEQYF.

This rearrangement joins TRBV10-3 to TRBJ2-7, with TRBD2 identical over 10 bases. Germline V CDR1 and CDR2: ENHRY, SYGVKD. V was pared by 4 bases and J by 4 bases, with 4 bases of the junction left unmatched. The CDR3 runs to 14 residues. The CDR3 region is CAISASGSTYEQYF. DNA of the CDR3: TGTGCCATCAGTGCTAGCGGGAGCACGTACGAGCAGTACTTC.

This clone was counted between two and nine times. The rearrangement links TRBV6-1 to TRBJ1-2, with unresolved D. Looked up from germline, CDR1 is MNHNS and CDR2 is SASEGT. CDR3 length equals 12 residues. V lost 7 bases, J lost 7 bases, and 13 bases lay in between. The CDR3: CASTGSLGGYTF. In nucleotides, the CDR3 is TGTGCCAGCACCGGATCCCTTGGTGGCTACACCTTC.

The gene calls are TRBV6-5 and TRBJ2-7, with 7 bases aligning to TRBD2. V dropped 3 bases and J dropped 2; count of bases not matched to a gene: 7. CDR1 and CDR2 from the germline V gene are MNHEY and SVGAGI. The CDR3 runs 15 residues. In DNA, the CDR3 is TGTGCCAGCAGTTATGGGCCGGGGGGACCCTACGAGCAGTACTTC. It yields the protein CASSYGPGGPYEQYF.

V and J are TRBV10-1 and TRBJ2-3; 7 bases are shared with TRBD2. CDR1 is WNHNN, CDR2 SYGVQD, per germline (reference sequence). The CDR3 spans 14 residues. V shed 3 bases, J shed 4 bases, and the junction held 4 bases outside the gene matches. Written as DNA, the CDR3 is TGCGCCAGCAGTGATCGGGAGGTCGCAGATACGCAGTATTTT. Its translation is CASSDREVADTQYF.

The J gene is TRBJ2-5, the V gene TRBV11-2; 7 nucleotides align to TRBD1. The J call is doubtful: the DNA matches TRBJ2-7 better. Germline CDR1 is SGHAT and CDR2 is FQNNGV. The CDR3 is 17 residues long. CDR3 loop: CASSSYRGVKGSYEQYF. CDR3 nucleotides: TGTGCCAGCAGCTCGTACAGGGGCGTTAAGGGCTCCTACGAGCAGTACTTC.

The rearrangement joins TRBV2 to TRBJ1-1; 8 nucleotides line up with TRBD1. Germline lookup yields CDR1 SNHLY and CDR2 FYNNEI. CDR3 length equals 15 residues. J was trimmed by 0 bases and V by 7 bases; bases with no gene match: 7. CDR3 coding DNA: TGTGCCAGCAAACCTCGACAGGGGATGAACACTGAAGCTTTCTTT. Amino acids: CASKPRQGMNTEAFF.

CDR3 sequence reads: CASSLAGKNTGELFF. CDR3 bases: TGTGCCAGCAGCTTAGCAGGCAAGAACACCGGGGAGCTGTTTTTT. This chain uses TRBV7-6 with TRBJ2-2; D call uncertain. Germline CDR1 SGHVS, CDR2 FNYEAQ. CDR3 length: 15 amino acids. With 0 bases removed from V and 1 base from J, the gap between germline ends came to 6 bases.

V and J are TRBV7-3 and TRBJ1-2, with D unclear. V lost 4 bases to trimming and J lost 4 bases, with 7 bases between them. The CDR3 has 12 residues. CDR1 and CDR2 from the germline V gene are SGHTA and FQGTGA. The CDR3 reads CASSSSGYGYTF. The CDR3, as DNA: TGTGCCAGCAGCTCTTCGGGCTATGGCTACACCTTC.

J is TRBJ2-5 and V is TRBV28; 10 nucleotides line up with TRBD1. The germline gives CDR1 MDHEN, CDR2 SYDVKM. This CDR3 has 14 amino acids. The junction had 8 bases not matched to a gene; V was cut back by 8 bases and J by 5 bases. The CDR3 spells CASYDRGRSETQYF. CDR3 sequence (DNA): TGTGCCAGCTACGACAGGGGGCGCAGTGAGACCCAGTACTTC. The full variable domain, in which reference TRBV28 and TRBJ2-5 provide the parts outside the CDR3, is DVKVTQSSRYLVKRTGEKVFLECVQDMDHENMFWYRQDPGLGLRLIYFSYDVKMKEKGDIPEGYSVSREKKERFSLILESASTNQTSMYLCASYDRGRSETQYFGPGTRLLVL.

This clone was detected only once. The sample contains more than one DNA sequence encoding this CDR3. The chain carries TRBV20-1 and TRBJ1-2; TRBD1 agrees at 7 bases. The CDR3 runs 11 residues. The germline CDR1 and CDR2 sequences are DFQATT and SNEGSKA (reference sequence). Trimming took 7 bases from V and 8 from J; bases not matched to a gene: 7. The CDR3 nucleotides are TGCAGTGTTCAGTCAGGGGGGGGCTACACCTTC. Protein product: CSVQSGGGYTF.

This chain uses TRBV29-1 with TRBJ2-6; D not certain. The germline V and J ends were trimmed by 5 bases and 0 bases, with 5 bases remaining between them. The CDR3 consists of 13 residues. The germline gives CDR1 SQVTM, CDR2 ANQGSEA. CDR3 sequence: CSVFGSGANVLTF. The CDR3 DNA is TGCAGCGTTTTCGGCTCTGGGGCCAACGTCCTGACTTTC.

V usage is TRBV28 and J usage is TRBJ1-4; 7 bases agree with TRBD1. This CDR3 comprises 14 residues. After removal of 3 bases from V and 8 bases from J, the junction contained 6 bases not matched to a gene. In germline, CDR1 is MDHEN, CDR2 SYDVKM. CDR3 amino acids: CASSFGGQQEKLFF. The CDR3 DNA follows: TGTGCCAGCAGTTTCGGGGGACAGCAGGAAAAACTGTTTTTT.

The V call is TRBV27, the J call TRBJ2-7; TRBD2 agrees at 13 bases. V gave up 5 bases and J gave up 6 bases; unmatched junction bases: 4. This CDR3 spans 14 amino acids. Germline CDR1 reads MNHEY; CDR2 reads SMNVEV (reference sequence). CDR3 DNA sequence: TGTGCCAGCAGTCCGGGACTAGCGGGATCCGAGCAGTACTTC. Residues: CASSPGLAGSEQYF.

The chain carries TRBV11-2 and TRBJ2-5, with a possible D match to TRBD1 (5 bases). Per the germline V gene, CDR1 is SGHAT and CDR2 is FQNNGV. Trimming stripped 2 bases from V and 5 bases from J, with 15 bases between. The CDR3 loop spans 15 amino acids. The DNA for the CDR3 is TGTGCCAGCAGCTTAAAAGGTCAGGGCCGGGAGACCCAGTACTTC. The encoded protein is CASSLKGQGRETQYF.

The CDR3 here is CASQKGQPSTNEKLFF. The CDR3, as DNA: TGTGCCAGCCAAAAAGGCCAACCCTCAACTAATGAAAAACTGTTTTTT. The rearrangement links TRBV18 to TRBJ1-4; unclear D gene. Germline V lookup: CDR1 KGHSH, CDR2 LQKENI. This CDR3 is 16 amino acids long. V was cut by 8 bases and J by 0 bases, with 16 bases left in between.

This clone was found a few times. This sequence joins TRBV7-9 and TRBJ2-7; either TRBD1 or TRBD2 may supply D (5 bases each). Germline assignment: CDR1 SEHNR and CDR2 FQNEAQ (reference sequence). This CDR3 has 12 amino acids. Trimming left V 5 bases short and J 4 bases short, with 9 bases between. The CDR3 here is CASSTWGYEQYF. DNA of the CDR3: TGTGCCAGCAGCACCTGGGGGTACGAGCAGTACTTC.

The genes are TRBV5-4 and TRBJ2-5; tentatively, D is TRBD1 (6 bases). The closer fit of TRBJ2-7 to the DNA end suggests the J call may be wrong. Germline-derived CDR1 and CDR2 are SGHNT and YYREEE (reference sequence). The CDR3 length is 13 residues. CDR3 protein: CASSFSGAYEQYF. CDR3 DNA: TGTGCCAGCAGCTTCTCAGGGGCCTACGAGCAGTACTTC.

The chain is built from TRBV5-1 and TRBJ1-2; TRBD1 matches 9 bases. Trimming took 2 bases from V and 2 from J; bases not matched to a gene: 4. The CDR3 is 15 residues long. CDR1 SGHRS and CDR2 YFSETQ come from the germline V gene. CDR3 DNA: TGCGCCAGCAGCTTCAGACAGGGGGAAAACTATGGCTACACCTTC. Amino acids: CASSFRQGENYGYTF.

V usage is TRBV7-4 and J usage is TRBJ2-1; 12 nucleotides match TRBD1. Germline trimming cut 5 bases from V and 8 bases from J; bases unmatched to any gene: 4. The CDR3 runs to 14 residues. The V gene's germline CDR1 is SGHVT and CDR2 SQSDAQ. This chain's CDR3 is CASSDGTGGDEQFF. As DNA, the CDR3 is TGTGCCAGCAGCGATGGGACAGGGGGCGATGAGCAGTTCTTC.

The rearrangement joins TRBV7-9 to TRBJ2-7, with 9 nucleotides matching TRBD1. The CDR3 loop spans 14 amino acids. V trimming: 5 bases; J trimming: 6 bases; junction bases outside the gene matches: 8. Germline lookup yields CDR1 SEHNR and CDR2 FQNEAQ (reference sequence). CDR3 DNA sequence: TGTGCCAGCAGCCCGGACAGGGGAAAGGTCGAGCAGTACTTC. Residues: CASSPDRGKVEQYF.

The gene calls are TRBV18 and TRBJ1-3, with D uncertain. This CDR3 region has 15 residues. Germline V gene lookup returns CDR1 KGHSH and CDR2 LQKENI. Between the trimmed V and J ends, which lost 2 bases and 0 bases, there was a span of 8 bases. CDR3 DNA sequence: TGTGCCAGCTCACCAGGACGGGACTCTGGAAACACCATATATTTT. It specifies CASSPGRDSGNTIYF. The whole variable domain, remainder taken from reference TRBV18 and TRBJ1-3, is NAGVMQNPRHLVRRRGQEARLRCSPMKGHSHVYWYRQLPEEGLKFMVYLQKENIIDESGMPKERFSAEFPKEGPSILRIQQVVRGDSAAYFCASSPGRDSGNTIYFGEGSWLTVV.

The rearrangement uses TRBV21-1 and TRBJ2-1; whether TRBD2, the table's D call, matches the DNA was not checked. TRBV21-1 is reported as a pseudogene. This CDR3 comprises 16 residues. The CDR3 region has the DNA TGTGCCAGCAGCAAAGCTCGGGTCATATTTCGGGATGAGCAGTTCTTC. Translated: CASSKARVIFRDEQFF.

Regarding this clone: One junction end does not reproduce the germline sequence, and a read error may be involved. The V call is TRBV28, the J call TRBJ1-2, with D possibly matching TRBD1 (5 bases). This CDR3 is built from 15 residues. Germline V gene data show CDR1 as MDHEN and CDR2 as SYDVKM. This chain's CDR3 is CASSPTLTGGSGHTF. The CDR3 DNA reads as TGTGCCAGCAGTCCCACACTCACAGGAGGTTCTGGCCACACCTTC.

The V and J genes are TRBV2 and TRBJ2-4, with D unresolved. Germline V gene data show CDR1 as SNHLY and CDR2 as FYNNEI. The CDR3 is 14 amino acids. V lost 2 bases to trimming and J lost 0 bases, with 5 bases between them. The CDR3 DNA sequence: TGTGCCAGCAGTGAAATGGGAGCCAAAAACATTCAGTACTTC. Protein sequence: CASSEMGAKNIQYF.

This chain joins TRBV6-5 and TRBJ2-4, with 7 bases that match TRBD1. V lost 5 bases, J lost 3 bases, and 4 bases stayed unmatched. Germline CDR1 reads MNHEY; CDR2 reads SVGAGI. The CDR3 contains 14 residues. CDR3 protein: CASSPRTGKNIQYF. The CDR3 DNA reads TGTGCCAGCAGTCCTCGGACAGGCAAAAACATTCAGTACTTC.

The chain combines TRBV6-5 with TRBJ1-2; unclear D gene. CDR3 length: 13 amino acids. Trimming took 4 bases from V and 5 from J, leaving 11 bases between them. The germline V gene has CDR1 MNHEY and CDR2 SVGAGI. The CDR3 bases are TGTGCCAGCAGTTTGTCTGGGGAATATGGCTACACCTTC. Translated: CASSLSGEYGYTF.

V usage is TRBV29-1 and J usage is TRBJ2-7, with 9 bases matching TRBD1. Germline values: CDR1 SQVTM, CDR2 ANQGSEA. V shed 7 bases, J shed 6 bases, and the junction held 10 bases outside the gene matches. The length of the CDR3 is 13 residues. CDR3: CSGSPGQGSEQYF. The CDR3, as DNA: TGCAGCGGCTCCCCGGGACAGGGATCCGAGCAGTACTTC.

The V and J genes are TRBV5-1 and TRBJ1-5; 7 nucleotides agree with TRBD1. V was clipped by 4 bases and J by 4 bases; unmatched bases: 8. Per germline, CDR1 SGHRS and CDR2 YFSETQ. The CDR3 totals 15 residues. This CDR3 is CASSPGGTENQPQHF. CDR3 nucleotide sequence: TGCGCCAGCAGCCCAGGGGGGACGGAGAATCAGCCCCAGCATTTT.